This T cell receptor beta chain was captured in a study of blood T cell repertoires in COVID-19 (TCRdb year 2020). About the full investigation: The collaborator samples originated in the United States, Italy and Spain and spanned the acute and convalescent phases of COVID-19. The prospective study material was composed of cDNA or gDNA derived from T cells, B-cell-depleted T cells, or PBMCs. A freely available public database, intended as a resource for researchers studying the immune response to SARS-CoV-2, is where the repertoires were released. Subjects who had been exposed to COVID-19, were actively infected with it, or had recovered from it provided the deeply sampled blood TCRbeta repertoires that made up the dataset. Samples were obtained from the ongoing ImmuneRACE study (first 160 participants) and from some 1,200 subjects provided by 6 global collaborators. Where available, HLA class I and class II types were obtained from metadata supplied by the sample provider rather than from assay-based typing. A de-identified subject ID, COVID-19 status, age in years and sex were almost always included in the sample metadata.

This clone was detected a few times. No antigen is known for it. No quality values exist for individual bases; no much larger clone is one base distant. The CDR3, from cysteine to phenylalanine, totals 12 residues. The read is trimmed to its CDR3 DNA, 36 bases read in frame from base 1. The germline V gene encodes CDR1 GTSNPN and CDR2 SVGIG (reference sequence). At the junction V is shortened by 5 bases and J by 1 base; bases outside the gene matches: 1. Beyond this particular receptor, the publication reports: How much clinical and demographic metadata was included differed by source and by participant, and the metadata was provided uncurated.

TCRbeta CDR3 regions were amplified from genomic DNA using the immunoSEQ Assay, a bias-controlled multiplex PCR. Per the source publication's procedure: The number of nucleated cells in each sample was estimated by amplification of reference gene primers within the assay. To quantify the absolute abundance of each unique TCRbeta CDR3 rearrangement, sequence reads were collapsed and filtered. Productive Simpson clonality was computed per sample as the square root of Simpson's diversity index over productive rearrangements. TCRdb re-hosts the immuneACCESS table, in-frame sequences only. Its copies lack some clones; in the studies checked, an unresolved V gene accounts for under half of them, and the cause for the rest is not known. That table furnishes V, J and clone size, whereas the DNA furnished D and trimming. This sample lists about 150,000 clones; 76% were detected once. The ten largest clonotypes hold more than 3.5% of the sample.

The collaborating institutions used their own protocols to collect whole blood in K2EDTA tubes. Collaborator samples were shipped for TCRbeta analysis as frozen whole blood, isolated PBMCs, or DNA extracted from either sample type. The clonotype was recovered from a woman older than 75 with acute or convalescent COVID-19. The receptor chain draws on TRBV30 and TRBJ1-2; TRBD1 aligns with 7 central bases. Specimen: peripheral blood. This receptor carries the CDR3 CAWDRDNYGYTF. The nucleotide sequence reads TGTGCCTGGGACAGGGATAACTATGGCTACACCTTC.